The 29 T cell receptor beta chains presented below share a single source sample, sequenced in a study of T cell repertoires in cytomegalovirus infection. These receptors have no identified antigens. TCRdb reprocessed the reads with MiXCR, giving one entry per CDR3 protein. The sample gives around 230,000 distinct CDR3 sequences, less than 50% of which show up once; 59% is in the top ten. The sequencing here drew on CD8+ T cells from cultured PBMCs, taken from culture after CMV antigen stimulation. The origin of the receptors is a human donor in good health (CMV status not recorded). Some clones in this sample may be carry-over from other donors' samples.

V is TRBV24-1 and J is TRBJ2-1; 9 bases agree with TRBD1. The germline gives CDR1 KGHDR, CDR2 SFDVKD. CDR3 length: 17 amino acids. J gave up 4 bases and V 3 bases, and 9 bases lay outside the gene matches. CDR3 amino acids: CATSDTPPGQGYNEQFF. The CDR3 DNA reads TGTGCCACCAGTGATACACCACCGGGACAGGGATACAATGAGCAGTTCTTC.

The J gene is TRBJ1-2, the V gene TRBV29-1; 7 nucleotides align to TRBD1. The CDR3 extends over 13 amino acids. Germline CDR1 reads SQVTM; CDR2 reads ANQGSEA. The V and J ends lost 6 bases and 8 bases, in that order; junction bases with no gene match: 12. CDR3 loop: CSVNDRVSWGYTF. The CDR3 DNA reads as TGCAGCGTCAATGACAGGGTCTCTTGGGGCTACACCTTC.

This clonotype was counted only a few times. The rearrangement joins TRBV20-1 to TRBJ1-1, with a possible D match to TRBD1 (5 bases). Per the germline V gene, CDR1 is DFQATT and CDR2 is SNEGSKA (reference sequence). The CDR3 consists of 11 residues. V dropped 5 bases and J dropped 3 bases, with 7 bases sitting between them. The CDR3 DNA follows: TGCAGTGCTCGGGACTACACTGAAGCTTTCTTT. It codes for CSARDYTEAFF.

This clonotype was recorded a few times. The CDR3 bases are TGTGCCAGCAGTCCGGGGGCGATGAACACCGGGGAGCTGTTTTTT. Its translation: CASSPGAMNTGELFF. The chain joins TRBV7-6 to TRBJ2-2; tentatively, D is TRBD1 or TRBD2 (6 bases each). CDR1 SGHVS and CDR2 FNYEAQ come from the germline V gene. The ends were cut back, 6 bases at V and 1 base at J, with 12 bases in the middle. CDR3 size: 15 residues.

The J gene is TRBJ2-7, the V gene TRBV4-1; either TRBD1 or TRBD2 may fit D (5 bases each). Germline V lookup: CDR1 MGHRA, CDR2 YSYEKL. The CDR3 spans 16 residues. V was shortened by 0 bases and J by 5 bases, with 17 bases between the two germline ends. CDR3 nucleotide sequence: TGCGCCAGCAGCCAAGAAGGGGCAGGGACGCGGAACGAGCAGTACTTC. It translates to CASSQEGAGTRNEQYF.

V gene TRBV27 combines with J gene TRBJ1-3; no firm D call. The CDR3 contains 15 residues. The germline V gene has CDR1 MNHEY and CDR2 SMNVEV (reference sequence). V shed 5 bases and J shed 0 bases, with 11 bases lying between them. The CDR3 spells CASSPSRLSGNTIYF. Here the CDR3 DNA reads TGTGCCAGCAGTCCTAGCAGGCTCTCTGGAAACACCATATATTTT.

This chain connects TRBV30 to TRBJ2-1, with D possibly being TRBD2 (6 bases). V lost 1 base, J lost 4 bases, and 17 bases lay in between. This CDR3 spans 16 amino acids. Germline CDR1 reads GTSNPN; CDR2 reads SVGIG (reference sequence). The CDR3 region is CAWSALGTHPYNEQFF. The CDR3 DNA reads as TGTGCCTGGAGTGCCCTCGGGACTCACCCTTACAATGAGCAGTTCTTC.

The genes are TRBV6-5 and TRBJ2-5; TRBD1 matches 9 bases. Germline V CDR1 and CDR2: MNHEY, SVGAGI. The CDR3 is made up of 16 amino acids. The J segment lost 6 bases and the V segment lost 2 bases, leaving 10 bases of the junction unmatched. CDR3: CASSYPKTGGVKTQYF. The CDR3 DNA follows: TGTGCCAGCAGTTACCCCAAAACAGGGGGCGTTAAGACCCAGTACTTC.

The genes are TRBV7-9 and TRBJ2-1; 9 nucleotides agree with TRBD2. This CDR3 has 16 amino acids. The germline gives CDR1 SEHNR, CDR2 FQNEAQ (reference sequence). Unmatched junction bases numbered 3, after V lost 1 base and J lost 2 bases. The CDR3 loop reads CASSLVGGRAYNEQFF. CDR3 nucleotide sequence: TGTGCCAGCAGCTTAGTAGGCGGGAGGGCCTACAATGAGCAGTTCTTC.

The V and J genes are TRBV7-9 and TRBJ1-2; a possible D gene is TRBD1 (5 bases). Trimming shortened V by 5 bases and J by 6 bases, and 13 bases separated the two germline ends. This CDR3 region has 13 residues. Germline CDR1 reads SEHNR; CDR2 reads FQNEAQ (reference sequence). The CDR3 protein is CASSPGGGDGYTF. The CDR3 DNA reads as TGTGCCAGCAGCCCCGGGGGGGGTGATGGCTACACCTTC.

This chain connects TRBV18 to TRBJ2-3; 11 nucleotides match TRBD1. The CDR3 runs to 17 residues. Per germline, CDR1 KGHSH and CDR2 LQKENI. J gave up 3 bases and V 3 bases, and 8 bases lay outside the gene matches. The CDR3 DNA reads TGTGCCAGCTCACCTAAGGCCGGGACAGGGGGAACAGATACGCAGTATTTT. This codes for CASSPKAGTGGTDTQYF.

The gene calls are TRBV7-2 and TRBJ2-5; D tentatively reads TRBD1 or TRBD2 (5 bases each). V lost 7 bases, J lost 1 base, and 16 bases lay in between. There are 15 residues in the CDR3. CDR1 is SGHTA, CDR2 FQGNSA, per germline. In DNA form, the CDR3 reads TGTGCCAGCACCAGACTGAGGGGCCCCCAAGAGACCCAGTACTTC. It yields the protein CASTRLRGPQETQYF.

This clonotype was detected ten times or more. The chain recombines TRBV7-8 with TRBJ2-1; no clear D gene. V gave up 0 bases and J gave up 5 bases, with 8 bases separating them. Looked up from germline, CDR1 is SGHVS and CDR2 is FQNEAQ. The CDR3 sequence is 14 residues long. The CDR3: CASSLAFTDNEQFF. DNA of the CDR3: TGTGCCAGCAGCTTAGCGTTCACGGACAATGAGCAGTTCTTC.

This rearrangement joins TRBV2 to TRBJ2-7; no clear D. From germline, CDR1 is SNHLY and CDR2 FYNNEI. V was shortened by 8 bases and J by 6 bases, with 14 bases between the two germline ends. The CDR3 sequence is 12 residues long. CDR3 amino acids: CASGHGPAEQYF. CDR3 in DNA: TGTGCCAGCGGCCATGGACCCGCCGAGCAGTACTTC.

The table lists this clonotype with a few counts. The rearrangement joins TRBV6-1 to TRBJ2-7; D unresolved. The CDR3 loop spans 12 amino acids. Germline V gene sequence: CDR1 MNHNS, CDR2 SASEGT. V was cut by 7 bases and J by 7 bases, with 14 bases left in between. CDR3 loop: CASTSIFEEQYF. The CDR3 DNA reads as TGTGCCAGCACCTCTATTTTCGAGGAGCAGTACTTC.

This clonotype was seen a few times. The chain employs TRBV10-3 and TRBJ1-5; TRBD1 is a possible D gene (5 bases). Germline V CDR1 and CDR2: ENHRY, SYGVKD. This CDR3 spans 19 amino acids. V lost 10 bases, J lost 2 bases, and 30 bases lay in between. The CDR3 bases are TGTGCCACCATGAACCCCCGACAGCCGCGACCGGGAGGCAATCAGCCCCAGCATTTT. Translation: CATMNPRQPRPGGNQPQHF.

In its sample, this clonotype was seen a few times. V gene TRBV20-1 combines with J gene TRBJ2-1; 7 nucleotides match TRBD1. CDR1 DFQATT and CDR2 SNEGSKA come from the germline V gene (reference sequence). The V gene end was trimmed by 8 bases and the J gene end by 8 bases; junction bases not matched to a gene: 18. CDR3 length: 15 residues. Here the CDR3 reads CSQGEGGRFNDEQFF. CDR3 bases: TGCAGTCAAGGAGAAGGGGGCCGGTTTAATGATGAGCAGTTCTTC.

The V and J genes are TRBV6-6 and TRBJ2-5; the match to TRBD2 covers 9 bases. The trim removed 6 bases at V and 3 bases at J, leaving 8 bases unmatched. Germline CDR1 and CDR2: MNHNY and SVGAGI (reference sequence). The CDR3 has 15 amino acids. The CDR3, as DNA: TGTGCCAGCAGCACTTCGACTAGCGGCGAAGAGACCCAGTACTTC. It yields the protein CASSTSTSGEETQYF.

The rearrangement uses TRBV7-6 and TRBJ2-5, with D perhaps TRBD1 (5 bases). Trimming cost V 5 bases and J 2 bases, with 15 bases left between them. Germline lookup yields CDR1 SGHVS and CDR2 FNYEAQ. The CDR3 has 15 amino acids. The CDR3 region has the DNA TGTGCCAGCAGCCCGAGGACAAAAGGACAAGAGACCCAGTACTTC. It translates to CASSPRTKGQETQYF.

CDR3 bases: TGCAGTGCTAGAGATAGCGGGAGGGCCGGGGAGCTGTTTTTT. It encodes CSARDSGRAGELFF. The V and J genes are TRBV20-1 and TRBJ2-2; 11 nucleotides match TRBD2. The germline V gene has CDR1 DFQATT and CDR2 SNEGSKA (reference sequence). The trim removed 0 bases at V and 6 bases at J, leaving 0 bases unmatched. The CDR3 consists of 14 residues.

This clonotype has only a few counts. The chain links TRBV2 to TRBJ2-7; no reliable D call. Germline CDR1 reads SNHLY; CDR2 reads FYNNEI. The CDR3 has 15 amino acids. The germline V and J ends were trimmed by 4 bases and 6 bases, with 19 bases remaining between them. This CDR3 reads CASSGLGYPFLEQYF. CDR3 nucleotides: TGTGCCAGCAGTGGATTGGGGTACCCCTTCCTCGAGCAGTACTTC.

The V and J genes are TRBV6-8 and TRBJ2-7; 11 nucleotides match TRBD2. Germline lookup yields CDR1 MNHGY and CDR2 SAAAGT. This CDR3 spans 15 amino acids. V shed 6 bases, J shed 2 bases, and the junction held 6 bases outside the gene matches. CDR3 loop: CASRKKGLAAYEQYF. In nucleotides, the CDR3 is TGTGCCAGCAGAAAAAAGGGACTAGCGGCCTACGAGCAGTACTTC.

This chain joins TRBV7-9 and TRBJ2-3; D ambiguous. Trimming cost V 10 bases and J 5 bases, with 7 bases left between them. CDR3 length: 10 amino acids. Germline V gene sequence: CDR1 SEHNR, CDR2 FQNEAQ (reference sequence). CDR3 sequence reads: CATYLDTQYF. The CDR3 nucleotides read TGTGCCACCTACTTAGATACGCAGTATTTT. The full variable domain, with the rest looked up from reference TRBV7-9 and TRBJ2-3, is DTGVSQNPRHKITKRGQNVTFRCDPISEHNRLYWYRQTLGQGPEFLTYFQNEAQLEKSRLLSDRFSAERPKGSFSTLEIQRTEQGDSAMYLCATYLDTQYFGPGTRLTVL.

This clonotype was picked up a small number of times. The rearrangement joins TRBV6-1 to TRBJ1-5, with 7 bases fitting TRBD1. This CDR3 is built from 15 residues. Germline loops: CDR1 MNHNS, CDR2 SASEGT. The junction had 9 bases not matched to a gene; V was cut back by 5 bases and J by 5 bases. The DNA of the CDR3 is TGTGCCAGCAGTACTGACAGGGAAGGGGATCAGCCCCAGCATTTT. Amino acids: CASSTDREGDQPQHF.

This clonotype was recorded a few times. The chain links TRBV28 to TRBJ1-5; D not certain. Trimming pared 2 bases from V and 2 bases from J, leaving 7 bases between. In germline, CDR1 is MDHEN, CDR2 SYDVKM. This CDR3 is built from 14 residues. CDR3 loop: CASSLKVGNQPQHF. The CDR3 DNA reads TGTGCCAGCAGTTTAAAGGTCGGCAATCAGCCCCAGCATTTT.

The rearrangement links TRBV11-2 to TRBJ2-1; D is perhaps TRBD1 (5 bases). The V end lost 0 bases, the J end lost 2 bases, and 11 bases lay between the germline ends. CDR1 SGHAT and CDR2 FQNNGV come from the germline V gene. The CDR3 length is 16 residues. CDR3 in amino acids: CASSLERQSPYNEQFF. For the CDR3, the DNA is TGTGCCAGCAGCTTAGAGCGACAGAGCCCCTACAATGAGCAGTTCTTC.

This clonotype was recorded a few times. At one of its ends the junction is not consistent with the germline gene, which may arise from a read error. The genes are TRBV5-1 and TRBJ1-4; TRBD1 aligns across 9 bases. The CDR3 runs to 16 residues. CDR1 and CDR2 (germline): SGHRS, YFSETQ. CDR3 DNA: TGCGCCAGCAGCCACCGGACAGGGGAAGTTAATCAAAAACTGTTTTTT. Its protein is CASSHRTGEVNQKLFF.

This clonotype was seen a handful of times. The CDR3 here is CASGVASGANVLTF. CDR3 coding DNA: TGTGCCAGCGGAGTGGCCTCTGGGGCCAACGTCCTGACTTTC. The chain recombines TRBV6-1 with TRBJ2-6; no clear D. Trimming shortened V by 8 bases and J by 0 bases, and 8 bases separated the two germline ends. Germline assignment: CDR1 MNHNS and CDR2 SASEGT. The length of the CDR3 is 14 residues.

This clonotype was recorded many times. This chain connects TRBV7-8 to TRBJ2-4; 10 positions match TRBD2. This CDR3 spans 18 amino acids. Trimming took 2 bases from V and 5 from J; bases not matched to a gene: 12. CDR1 and CDR2 from the germline V gene are SGHVS and FQNEAQ. CDR3: CASSLSLAGAPRENIQYF. The CDR3 nucleotides are TGTGCCAGCAGCTTATCTCTAGCGGGAGCCCCGAGGGAAAACATTCAGTACTTC.